What follows is one T cell receptor (beta chain) and its context. This specimen comes from a study of technical replicates of blood from a few donors. Looked up from germline, CDR1 is LNHDA and CDR2 is SQIVND (reference sequence). The CDR3 has 16 amino acids. With 3 bases removed from V and 2 bases from J, the gap between germline ends came to 16 bases. Sequencing was performed with immunoSEQ multiplex PCR; in TCRdb, only in-frame clones are kept and a portion is missing. This sample has some 48,000 clones, with about 96% found just once. The V and J genes are TRBV19 and TRBJ1-1, with D tentatively TRBD1 (5 bases). Sequencing input: T cells isolated from PBMCs. The clonotype comes from a human donor in good health. The CDR3 DNA follows: TGTGCCAGTAGTATCAAGGCAGGGAGGGAAAACACTGAAGCTTTCTTT. It specifies CASSIKAGRENTEAFF.